This TCR beta chain was recorded in a study of Tregs in tolerant kidney transplant recipients. Study conclusions and caveats: Biological reproducibility was not directly addressed, but technical replication error appeared minimal. Findings come from small patient numbers and require larger validation. Expanding Tregs on activated donor B cells appeared to best identify donor-specific TCRbeta clones.

Repertoires were generated with immunoSEQ multiplex PCR, while TCRdb's copy carries only in-frame clones and drops some. The profile shows 75,000 to 100,000 clones, around nine tenths of them singletons. Thawed PBMCs were FACS-sorted into unstimulated CD4+CD25+CD127- regulatory T cells, CD4+CD25- non-regulatory cells, CD4 and CD8 cells. Germline-derived CDR1 and CDR2 are SNHLY and FYNNEI. Trimming pared 0 bases from V and 4 bases from J, leaving 9 bases between. CDR3 length: 15 residues. Details on this clone: Its antigen is as yet unknown.

This sequence originates from a human donor in good health. Input material: CD8+ T cells from blood. J is TRBJ2-2 and V is TRBV2; D is unclear. This chain's CDR3 is CASSEAHGSTGELFF. The CDR3, as DNA: TGTGCCAGCAGTGAAGCGCACGGCAGCACCGGGGAGCTGTTTTTT.